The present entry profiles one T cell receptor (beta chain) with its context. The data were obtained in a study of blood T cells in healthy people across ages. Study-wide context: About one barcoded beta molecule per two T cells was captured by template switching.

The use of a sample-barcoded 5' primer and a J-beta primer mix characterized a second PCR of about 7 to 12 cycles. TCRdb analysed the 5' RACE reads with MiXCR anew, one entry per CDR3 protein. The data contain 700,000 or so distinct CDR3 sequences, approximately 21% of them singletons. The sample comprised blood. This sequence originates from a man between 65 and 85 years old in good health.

The CDR3 nucleotides are TGCGCCAGCAGCCCCGTTTTGGACTATGGCTACACCTTC. Its protein product is CASSPVLDYGYTF. V and J are TRBV5-1 and TRBJ1-2, with D uncertain. CDR3 length equals 13 residues. Germline V gene lookup returns CDR1 SGHRS and CDR2 YFSETQ. V dropped 4 bases and J dropped 3 bases, with 10 bases sitting between them.